The 6 T cell receptor beta chains below were found in one sample sequenced in a study of identifying expanded T cells in peripheral blood. The data were produced by immunoSEQ multiplex PCR, yet TCRdb's version contains in-frame clones alone and is incomplete. The sample contains around 60,000 clones, around 81% of which appear only once. The sequenced sample consisted of blood. The receptors come from a person aged 18 to 75 in good health.

The V gene is TRBV6-5, the J gene TRBJ2-1, with TRBD1 matching over 9 bases. V was clipped by 2 bases and J by 2 bases; unmatched bases: 1. CDR1 is MNHEY, CDR2 SVGAGI, per germline. This CDR3 has 15 amino acids. The CDR3 loop is CASSYGTGTYNEQFF. In DNA form, the CDR3 reads TGTGCCAGCAGTTACGGGACAGGGACCTACAATGAGCAGTTCTTC.

This clone has a single count. The chain joins TRBV18 to TRBJ1-1; D uncertain. V was trimmed by 6 bases and J by 2 bases, leaving 10 bases between them. Looked up from germline, CDR1 is KGHSH and CDR2 is LQKENI. The CDR3 totals 13 residues. The CDR3 here is CASSIKVNTEAFF. In DNA form, the CDR3 reads TGTGCCAGCTCCATAAAGGTAAACACTGAAGCTTTCTTT.

V gene TRBV15 combines with J gene TRBJ1-3; D remains ambiguous. This CDR3 is 14 amino acids long. Looked up from germline, CDR1 is LNHNV and CDR2 is YYDKDF (reference sequence). Trimming left V 0 bases short and J 4 bases short, with 7 bases between. CDR3 residues: CATSRDRHGNTIYF. The CDR3 DNA reads as TGTGCCACCAGCAGAGATCGGCACGGAAACACCATATATTTT.

In DNA form, the CDR3 reads TGTGCCAGCAGCGTAGCTCCACTCTCGGACGGTGAGCAGTTCTTC. Translation: CASSVAPLSDGEQFF. The J gene is TRBJ2-1, the V gene TRBV9; unclear D gene. CDR1 and CDR2 from the germline V gene are SGDLS and YYNGEE. V was pared by 0 bases and J by 9 bases, with 16 bases between. The CDR3 spans 15 residues.

This chain connects TRBV4-2 to TRBJ2-5; tentatively, D is TRBD1 (6 bases). Trimming cost V 1 base and J 1 base, with 13 bases left between them. Germline V gene sequence: CDR1 LGHNA, CDR2 YNFKEQ. This CDR3 is 16 amino acids long. The CDR3 DNA reads TGTGCCAGCAGCCAAGGGGGTGAGGGGGTCCAAGAGACCCAGTACTTC. It codes for CASSQGGEGVQETQYF.

The rearrangement uses TRBV5-1 and TRBJ2-1, with 9 bases that match TRBD1. The CDR3 covers 13 residues. Germline V CDR1 and CDR2: SGHRS, YFSETQ. Germline trimming cut 2 bases from V and 8 bases from J; bases unmatched to any gene: 2. CDR3 loop: CASSFDRGYEQFF. CDR3 sequence (DNA): TGCGCCAGCAGCTTCGACAGGGGGTATGAGCAGTTCTTC. Based on the CDR3 plus reference TRBV5-1 and TRBJ2-1, the full variable domain is KAGVTQTPRYLIKTRGQQVTLSCSPISGHRSVSWYQQTPGQGLQFLFEYFSETQRNKGNFPGRFSGRQFSNSRSEMNVSTLELGDSALYLCASSFDRGYEQFFGPGTRLTVL.